These 11 T cell receptor beta chains were sequenced from one sample in a study of beta chain features in type 1 diabetes. Study-wide findings and caveats: Significant though moderate, a shortening of TCRB CDR3s appeared in all four CD4+ subsets of Type 1 diabetes patients.

The whole isolated RNA underwent reverse transcription, so sequencing captured expressed TCRB transcripts. The assay was immunoSEQ multiplex PCR, and TCRdb's table has in-frame clones only and misses some. The table includes some 290,000 clones, approximately 25% detected once. These receptors are not linked to any known antigen. The sequencing sample was made of naive CD4+ T cells from blood. Receptors were obtained from a woman aged 25 to 39 with type 1 diabetes.

This clone was counted between two and nine times. The chain combines TRBV25-1 with TRBJ2-6, with a tentative D call TRBD1 (6 bases). The V end was cut by 11 bases, the J end by 0 bases, with 8 bases between. This CDR3 has 13 residues. CDR1 and CDR2 (germline): MGHDK, SYGVNS. CDR3 in DNA: TGTGCCGGACAGCACTCTGGGGCCAACGTCCTGACTTTC. This translates into CAGQHSGANVLTF.

This clone was seen a few times. The chain has TRBV12-2 and TRBJ1-2. TRBV12-2 is a recognized pseudogene. The CDR3 is 12 residues long. CDR3 sequence (DNA): TGTGCAAGTCGCTCCTCCACTTGTGGCTACACCTTC. Amino acid sequence: CASRSSTCGYTF.

This chain joins TRBV15 and TRBJ2-4, with TRBD2 matching over 8 bases. V was clipped by 6 bases and J by 6 bases; unmatched bases: 7. CDR1 is LNHNV and CDR2 is YYDKDF in the germline V gene (reference sequence). The CDR3 runs 14 residues. Here the CDR3 reads CATRQKREINIQYF. CDR3 nucleotide sequence: TGTGCCACCAGGCAGAAGCGGGAGATAAACATTCAGTACTTC.

In nucleotides, the CDR3 is TGCGCCAGCAGCTTGGCCGGGACAGGGGGGCAAGAGACCCAGTACTTC. This gives the protein CASSLAGTGGQETQYF. The chain employs TRBV5-1 and TRBJ2-5, with TRBD1 identical over 11 bases. The CDR3 runs 16 residues. V shed 0 bases, J shed 2 bases, and the junction held 3 bases outside the gene matches. Germline V lookup: CDR1 SGHRS, CDR2 YFSETQ.

A few counts support this clone. The rearrangement links TRBV5-6 to TRBJ2-4; 8 bases are shared with TRBD2. The length of the CDR3 is 15 residues. V was pared by 4 bases and J by 6 bases, with 9 bases of the junction left unmatched. The germline V gene has CDR1 SGHDT and CDR2 YYEEEE. The CDR3: CASSRLSGSRNIQYF. CDR3 DNA sequence: TGTGCCAGCAGCCGTCTCAGCGGGAGCCGAAACATTCAGTACTTC.

The chain uses TRBV7-8 and TRBJ2-3, with 10 bases lining up with TRBD2. Germline assignment: CDR1 SGHVS and CDR2 FQNEAQ. The trim removed 7 bases at V and 0 bases at J, leaving 10 bases unmatched. This CDR3 has 17 amino acids. The CDR3 here is CASTRGTSGTSTDTQYF. DNA for the CDR3: TGTGCCAGCACCCGAGGTACTAGCGGGACTAGCACAGATACGCAGTATTTT.

In its sample, this clone was seen once. This chain links TRBV6-5 with TRBJ1-2; 8 bases align to TRBD1. V lost 5 bases to trimming and J lost 0 bases; unmatched junction nucleotides: 5. This CDR3 contains 15 residues. CDR1 MNHEY and CDR2 SVGAGI come from the germline V gene. CDR3 sequence: CASSPDRGPNYGYTF. The CDR3, as DNA: TGTGCCAGCAGTCCCGACAGGGGACCTAACTATGGCTACACCTTC.

The chain employs TRBV28 and TRBJ2-7; 7 nucleotides line up with TRBD2. Unmatched junction bases numbered 10, after V lost 6 bases and J lost 5 bases. The CDR3 totals 14 residues. Germline CDR1 is MDHEN and CDR2 is SYDVKM. DNA of the CDR3: TGTGCCAGCAGCCTGGGCGGGGGAACCCACGAGCAGTACTTC. It translates to CASSLGGGTHEQYF.

The CDR3 DNA sequence: TGTGCCAGCAGCGTACCCGGGACAGATACGCAGTATTTT. Translation gives CASSVPGTDTQYF. This chain links TRBV9 with TRBJ2-3, with D uncertain. With 1 base removed from V and 3 bases from J, the gap between germline ends came to 6 bases. CDR3 length: 13 amino acids. Germline V lookup: CDR1 SGDLS, CDR2 YYNGEE.

Comment on this clone: Its ends do not fully match the called genes, so a read error is possible. V is TRBV7-3 and J is TRBJ1-1; possible D gene TRBD1, 5 bases. Per germline, CDR1 SGHTA and CDR2 FQGTGA. CDR3 length: 14 residues. CDR3 in DNA: TGTGCCAGCAGCGTAACGGGGGGGAAGACTGAAGCTTTCTTT. It is translated as CASSVTGGKTEAFF.

The chain combines TRBV23-1 with TRBJ2-7; D is unresolved. TRBV23-1 is placed among ORFs of uncertain function. Trimming removed 0 bases from V and 0 bases from J, with 21 bases in between. The CDR3 contains 19 residues. This CDR3 is CASSQSSSSMSPYSYEQYF. In DNA, the CDR3 is TGCGCCAGCAGTCAATCGTCGTCTAGTATGAGCCCATACTCCTACGAGCAGTACTTC.